This T cell receptor (beta chain) comes out of a study of resident and recirculating memory T cells in vitiligo. Using immunoSEQ multiplex PCR, the repertoire was profiled, and TCRdb retains in-frame clones only, with some absent. Here the sample spans around 76,000 clones, more than 85% being singletons. About this clone: This sample includes further DNA sequences coding for the same CDR3.

V lost 3 bases and J lost 4, with 7 bases in between. Germline-derived CDR1 and CDR2 are SGHTA and FQGNSA. The CDR3 runs 12 residues. The sequenced sample consisted of blood. The gene calls are TRBV7-2 and TRBJ2-7, with D unclear. This TCR was sampled from a male donor with vitiligo. The CDR3 spells CASSFGVYEQYF. As DNA, the CDR3 is TGTGCCAGCAGCTTTGGAGTTTACGAGCAGTACTTC.